Each of the 21 T cell receptor beta chains below was sequenced from the same sample in a study of T cell repertoires in cytomegalovirus infection. Using its own MiXCR run on the reads, TCRdb lists one record per CDR3 protein. The repertoire includes roughly 500,000 distinct CDR3 sequences, around 11% of them detected once, and 9.5% to 13% sits in the top ten. The source material was PBMCs. These receptors came from a human donor in good health (CMV status not recorded). Some clones in this sample may be carry-over from other donors' samples.

This clonotype was found many times. This chain links TRBV2 with TRBJ2-2, with D perhaps TRBD1 or TRBD2 (6 bases each). There are 14 residues in the CDR3. The V gene's germline CDR1 is SNHLY and CDR2 FYNNEI. V gave up 8 bases and J gave up 0 bases, with 10 bases separating them. CDR3 nucleotide sequence: TGTGCCAGCGCGGGACACGCGAACACCGGGGAGCTGTTTTTT. Its translation: CASAGHANTGELFF.

There are many counts of this clonotype. V and J are TRBV6-6 and TRBJ1-5; weak D call: TRBD1 (6 bases). Germline CDR1 MNHNY, CDR2 SVGAGI (reference sequence). The CDR3 has 14 amino acids. Trimming took 4 bases from V and 4 from J, leaving 11 bases between them. The CDR3 DNA reads as TGTGCCAGCAGTTCACAGGGTTTAAATCAGCCCCAGCATTTT. Amino acid sequence: CASSSQGLNQPQHF.

This clonotype has a count of ten or more. The chain carries TRBV7-9 and TRBJ2-2; D unresolved. The V end lost 4 bases, the J end lost 3 bases, and 9 bases lay between the germline ends. There are 14 residues in the CDR3. Germline assignment: CDR1 SEHNR and CDR2 FQNEAQ (reference sequence). The CDR3 DNA reads as TGTGCCAGCAGCTATCGGGCCGACACCGGGGAGCTGTTTTTT. Its protein is CASSYRADTGELFF.

This clonotype was picked up many times. The chain couples TRBV19 to TRBJ1-2; tentatively, D is TRBD1 (5 bases). The V end was cut by 2 bases, the J end by 0 bases, with 19 bases between. CDR1 is LNHDA, CDR2 SQIVND, per germline (reference sequence). The CDR3 length is 18 residues. DNA of the CDR3: TGTGCCAGTAGTATAATCCCGACGGGGACTTTTACTAACTATGGCTACACCTTC. Its translation: CASSIIPTGTFTNYGYTF. The full variable domain, with the rest looked up from reference TRBV19 and TRBJ1-2, is DGGITQSPKYLFRKEGQNVTLSCEQNLNHDAMYWYRQDPGQGLRLIYYSQIVNDFQKGDIAEGYSVSREKKESFPLTVTSAQKNPTAFYLCASSIIPTGTFTNYGYTFGSGTRLTVV.

This clonotype appeared many times. The V and J genes are TRBV7-8 and TRBJ2-5; 7 bases match TRBD1. Per the germline V gene, CDR1 is SGHVS and CDR2 is FQNEAQ. The CDR3 consists of 16 residues. The ends lost 5 bases at V and 4 bases at J; junction bases unmatched: 13. The CDR3 coding sequence is TGTGCCAGCAGCCAGGGGGTGACAGGGCGGGTAGAGACCCAGTACTTC. It yields the protein CASSQGVTGRVETQYF.

The genes are TRBV28 and TRBJ2-7, with a weak D call TRBD2 (7 bases). The CDR3 has 12 residues. Per germline, CDR1 MDHEN and CDR2 SYDVKM. The ends were cut back, 11 bases at V and 1 base at J, with 12 bases in the middle. Here the CDR3 reads CASRGASYEQYF. The DNA of the CDR3 is TGTGCCTCCCGGGGGGCATCCTACGAGCAGTACTTC.

The table lists this clonotype with a few counts. The rearrangement joins TRBV20-1 to TRBJ1-2; 9 bases map to TRBD1. Germline loops: CDR1 DFQATT, CDR2 SNEGSKA (reference sequence). The length of the CDR3 is 15 residues. J was trimmed by 8 bases and V by 0 bases; bases with no gene match: 10. CDR3 DNA sequence: TGCAGTGCTAGAGATCGGGACAGGGAGGCGGGGGGCTACACCTTC. Translation: CSARDRDREAGGYTF.

This clonotype was counted many times. The chain combines TRBV19 with TRBJ2-3, with 7 bases matching TRBD2. This CDR3 contains 15 residues. The ends lost 7 bases at V and 3 bases at J; junction bases unmatched: 10. The germline V gene has CDR1 LNHDA and CDR2 SQIVND (reference sequence). In DNA, the CDR3 is TGTGCCAGTACCCCGGGGGGACTGCTAACAGATACGCAGTATTTT. Translating it yields CASTPGGLLTDTQYF.

The rearrangement uses TRBV5-5 and TRBJ2-2, with 9 nucleotides matching TRBD2. The germline gives CDR1 SGHKS, CDR2 YYEKEE (reference sequence). J gave up 1 base and V 2 bases, and 3 bases lay outside the gene matches. This CDR3 contains 16 residues. CDR3: CASSFSSGENTGELFF. The CDR3 bases are TGTGCCAGCAGCTTCTCTAGCGGGGAGAACACCGGGGAGCTGTTTTTT.

The table lists this clonotype with many counts. In nucleotides, the CDR3 is TGTGCCAGTGGGACAGGGAGAACTGTGAATGAGCAGTTCTTC. It specifies CASGTGRTVNEQFF. The genes are TRBV19 and TRBJ2-1; 9 bases are shared with TRBD1. Per germline, CDR1 LNHDA and CDR2 SQIVND (reference sequence). The CDR3 sequence is 14 residues long. The V segment lost 8 bases and the J segment 7 bases; nucleotides outside the gene matches: 9. The variable domain in full, with the rest retrieved from reference TRBV19 and TRBJ2-1, is DGGITQSPKYLFRKEGQNVTLSCEQNLNHDAMYWYRQDPGQGLRLIYYSQIVNDFQKGDIAEGYSVSREKKESFPLTVTSAQKNPTAFYLCASGTGRTVNEQFFGPGTRLTVL.

In its sample, this clonotype was seen once. The rearrangement uses TRBV20-1 and TRBJ1-6; D gene uncertain. V lost 7 bases, J lost 0 bases, and 16 bases lay in between. CDR3 length: 16 amino acids. In germline, CDR1 is DFQATT, CDR2 SNEGSKA (reference sequence). CDR3: CSVSKPQTSYNSPLHF. Written as DNA, the CDR3 is TGCAGTGTTTCCAAACCACAGACCTCCTATAATTCACCCCTCCACTTT.

This clonotype was seen a few times. V usage is TRBV10-3 and J usage is TRBJ2-7, with D perhaps TRBD1 (5 bases). The CDR3 length is 12 residues. Looked up from germline, CDR1 is ENHRY and CDR2 is SYGVKD. The V end lost 6 bases, the J end lost 2 bases, and 8 bases lay between the germline ends. CDR3 region: CAIRDTTYEQYF. The CDR3 nucleotides are TGTGCCATCAGGGACACAACCTACGAGCAGTACTTC.

This clonotype was observed many times. In nucleotides, the CDR3 is TGTGCCAGCAGCTTCTTCGTGGGTACGCAGTATTTT. Translating gives CASSFFVGTQYF. V usage is TRBV7-2 and J usage is TRBJ2-3; D uncertain. Germline CDR1 reads SGHTA; CDR2 reads FQGNSA. Trimming took off 3 bases at V and 8 bases at J, with 9 bases between the two ends. The CDR3 runs to 12 residues.

The sample holds a few counts of this clonotype. This chain connects TRBV29-1 to TRBJ2-7; 9 nucleotides line up with TRBD1. The CDR3 extends over 13 amino acids. The germline gives CDR1 SQVTM, CDR2 ANQGSEA. V trimming: 6 bases; J trimming: 3 bases; junction bases outside the gene matches: 6. CDR3 nucleotides: TGCAGCGTCCCAAAGGGACAGGGCTACGAGCAGTACTTC. Protein: CSVPKGQGYEQYF.

The chain combines TRBV5-1 with TRBJ1-1; D remains ambiguous. CDR1 is SGHRS, CDR2 YFSETQ, per germline. V lost 4 bases to trimming and J lost 2 bases, with 9 bases between them. The CDR3 has 13 amino acids. The CDR3, as DNA: TGCGCCAGCAGCCTGGAATTTAACACTGAAGCTTTCTTT. It codes for CASSLEFNTEAFF.

In regard to this clonotype: A much larger clonotype is one base distant, so this may be a read error. The rearrangement uses TRBV19 and TRBJ2-5; D uncertain. This CDR3 region has 13 residues. Trimming pared 6 bases from V and 5 bases from J, leaving 13 bases between. Germline V lookup: CDR1 LNHDA, CDR2 SQIVND (reference sequence). This chain's CDR3 is CASSETKWETQYF. CDR3 sequence (DNA): TGTGCCAGTAGCGAGACGAAATGGGAGACCCAGTACTTC.

This clonotype was seen ten or more times. The chain joins TRBV29-1 to TRBJ2-2, with D uncertain. This CDR3 region has 14 residues. Trimming shortened V by 1 base and J by 7 bases, and 13 bases separated the two germline ends. Germline V gene data show CDR1 as SQVTM and CDR2 as ANQGSEA. CDR3 in DNA: TGCAGCGTTGAAGGTCAGGTAGTAGGCGGGGAGCTGTTTTTT. It specifies CSVEGQVVGGELFF.

This clonotype was seen many times. CDR3 residues: CASTVLTIRYNEQFF. CDR3 sequence (DNA): TGTGCCAGCACCGTCTTAACCATTCGGTACAATGAGCAGTTCTTC. The chain joins TRBV12-3 or TRBV12-4 to TRBJ2-1; D is ambiguous. CDR3 length: 15 amino acids. The ends were cut back, 7 bases at V and 4 bases at J, with 17 bases in the middle.

This clonotype was seen many times. This rearrangement joins TRBV11-1 to TRBJ2-7; 7 bases match TRBD2. The V gene end was trimmed by 5 bases and the J gene end by 2 bases; junction bases not matched to a gene: 9. The CDR3 totals 15 residues. The germline CDR1 and CDR2 sequences are SGHAT and FQDESV (reference sequence). The CDR3 is CASSASGGRAYEQYF. In nucleotides, the CDR3 is TGTGCCAGCAGCGCCTCTGGCGGGAGAGCCTACGAGCAGTACTTC. Looking up the rest from reference TRBV11-1 and TRBJ2-7 gives the full variable domain: EAEVAQSPRYKITEKSQAVAFWCDPISGHATLYWYRQILGQGPELLVQFQDESVVDDSQLPKDRFSAERLKGVDSTLKIQPAELGDSAMYLCASSASGGRAYEQYFGPGTRLTVT.

This clonotype came up many times. The V gene is TRBV12-3 or TRBV12-4, the J gene TRBJ1-2, with D possibly TRBD1 on 5 matching bases. There are 14 residues in the CDR3. The V end lost 5 bases, the J end lost 4 bases, and 14 bases lay between the germline ends. The CDR3 sequence: CASSLEGLAYGYTF. The CDR3 DNA reads as TGTGCCAGCAGTCTAGAGGGGTTAGCCTATGGCTACACCTTC.

This clonotype came up many times. The rearrangement uses TRBV12-3 or TRBV12-4 and TRBJ1-1; TRBD1 matches 7 bases. The CDR3 loop spans 14 amino acids. With V trimmed by 5 bases and J by 4 bases, 7 bases remained unmatched. The DNA for the CDR3 is TGTGCCAGCAGTCCAAGGACAGGATTCACTGAAGCTTTCTTT. Translating it yields CASSPRTGFTEAFF.